This record looks at one T cell receptor (beta chain) sequence and its context. Its specificity is unknown. This CDR3 contains 13 residues. Germline V gene sequence: CDR1 MGHRA, CDR2 YSYEKL. The V and J ends lost 4 bases and 9 bases respectively, with 13 bases between them. This sample is part of a study of cytomegalovirus exposure and HLA in healthy donors. Study findings and constraints: Most TCR beta V segments were productive about 87% or about 30% of the time in an earlier analysis. V- and J-gene trimming in TCR beta was tied to a missense DCLRE1C variant by an analysis performed later.

PCR used 60 Vbeta primers and 13 Jbeta primers. Sequencing used immunoSEQ multiplex PCR; TCRdb keeps in-frame clones, though not all of them. The data contain 150,000 or so clones, around 80% of them singletons. This chain links TRBV4-1 with TRBJ2-1; D may be TRBD2 (5 bases). This TCR was recovered from a woman between 18 and 29 years old in good health and CMV-seronegative. Sequencing was carried out using PBMCs. The CDR3: CASSLREGGEQFF. Written as DNA, the CDR3 is TGCGCCAGCAGCCTAAGAGAGGGCGGTGAGCAGTTCTTC.